Below are 19 T cell receptor beta chains sequenced from a single sample in a study of blood T cells in healthy people across ages. The second PCR ran about 6 to 12 cycles with a sample-barcoded 5' primer and J-beta primers. TCRdb fed the 5' RACE reads into MiXCR, producing one record per CDR3 protein. The sample holds hundreds of thousands of distinct CDR3 sequences, around 49% seen once. Sequenced material: blood. The receptors were sampled from a woman aged 60-75 years in good health.

V is TRBV13 and J is TRBJ1-4; 8 bases line up with TRBD1. V lost 5 bases to trimming and J lost 10 bases; unmatched junction nucleotides: 9. CDR3 length: 14 residues. CDR1 and CDR2 from the germline V gene are PRHDT and FYEKMQ (reference sequence). The CDR3: CASSHGQGIGKLFF. The CDR3 DNA follows: TGTGCCAGCAGCCACGGACAGGGTATCGGAAAACTGTTTTTT.

The J gene is TRBJ2-5, the V gene TRBV20-1; 14 bases align to TRBD2. The V and J ends lost 4 bases and 11 bases, in that order; junction bases with no gene match: 12. The CDR3 totals 15 residues. Germline V gives CDR1 DFQATT, CDR2 SNEGSKA (reference sequence). CDR3 DNA sequence: TGCAGTGCTACGACTAGCGGGAGGGCCTGGGATGAGCAGTACTTC. Protein sequence: CSATTSGRAWDEQYF.

In this sample, this clonotype turned up many times. This chain connects TRBV13 to TRBJ2-7; the D gene is possibly TRBD1 (5 bases). Germline CDR1 reads PRHDT; CDR2 reads FYEKMQ (reference sequence). Trimming shortened V by 3 bases and J by 0 bases, and 12 bases separated the two germline ends. The CDR3 is 15 amino acids. CDR3 sequence: CASSFDRLSSYEQYF. The CDR3 DNA follows: TGTGCCAGCAGCTTTGACAGACTCTCCTCCTACGAGCAGTACTTC.

V usage is TRBV4-1 and J usage is TRBJ2-1; either TRBD1 or TRBD2 may fit D (5 bases each). The CDR3 loop spans 15 amino acids. CDR1 and CDR2 (germline): MGHRA, YSYEKL. V gave up 1 base and J gave up 10 bases, with 17 bases separating them. Here the CDR3 DNA reads TGCGCCAGCAGCCAAGTGGGACGCGGAGTGTTGGAGCAGTTCTTC. It translates to CASSQVGRGVLEQFF.

This clonotype was detected only a few times. The gene calls are TRBV2 and TRBJ2-3; 10 nucleotides align to TRBD2. The CDR3 spans 15 residues. Trimming took 4 bases from V and 5 from J; bases not matched to a gene: 6. Germline assignment: CDR1 SNHLY and CDR2 FYNNEI. CDR3 coding DNA: TGTGCCAGCAGTGGGCTAGCGGGAGTGGGAGATACGCAGTATTTT. Its translation is CASSGLAGVGDTQYF.

The chain links TRBV2 to TRBJ1-4; the D gene is possibly TRBD1 (6 bases). Trimming removed 1 base at V and 7 bases at J, with 10 bases between. Germline V gene lookup returns CDR1 SNHLY and CDR2 FYNNEI. The CDR3 sequence is 14 residues long. Here the CDR3 DNA reads TGTGCCAGCAGTGAAGGGGGGCGTAGTGAAAAACTGTTTTTT. This translates into CASSEGGRSEKLFF.

The chain couples TRBV2 to TRBJ2-2, with D perhaps matching TRBD2 (6 bases). Trimming removed 4 bases from V and 4 bases from J, with 13 bases in between. The CDR3 contains 15 residues. Per germline, CDR1 SNHLY and CDR2 FYNNEI. For the CDR3, the DNA is TGTGCCAGCAGTGTAGGTCCTAGCGCCACCGGGGAGCTGTTTTTT. Its translation: CASSVGPSATGELFF.

In this sample, this clonotype turned up a few times. The rearrangement joins TRBV7-2 to TRBJ2-5; D is undetermined. The V end was cut by 1 base, the J end by 5 bases, with 14 bases between. The CDR3 has 15 residues. The germline V gene has CDR1 SGHTA and CDR2 FQGNSA. The CDR3: CASSLGGRAPETQYF. CDR3 DNA sequence: TGTGCCAGCAGCTTAGGGGGTAGGGCCCCGGAGACCCAGTACTTC.

The chain employs TRBV27 and TRBJ2-2, with 9 bases lining up with TRBD1. The CDR3 extends over 15 amino acids. V dropped 6 bases and J dropped 4; count of bases not matched to a gene: 6. Germline V CDR1 and CDR2: MNHEY, SMNVEV (reference sequence). CDR3 DNA: TGTGCCAGCAGACAGAGACAGGGGGGCACCGGGGAGCTGTTTTTT. It is translated as CASRQRQGGTGELFF.

The sample holds a few counts of this clonotype. The DNA of the CDR3 is TGTGCCACCAGTGCCGGGACTAGCGGGAGCACAGATACGCAGTATTTT. Translating it yields CATSAGTSGSTDTQYF. V and J are TRBV24-1 and TRBJ2-3; 12 bases agree with TRBD2. The V gene end was trimmed by 5 bases and the J gene end by 0 bases; junction bases not matched to a gene: 2. Germline V gene sequence: CDR1 KGHDR, CDR2 SFDVKD. CDR3 length: 16 amino acids.

V and J are TRBV7-9 and TRBJ1-1, with a tentative D call TRBD1 (5 bases). Germline assignment: CDR1 SEHNR and CDR2 FQNEAQ (reference sequence). The CDR3 has 15 residues. V was shortened by 5 bases and J by 3 bases, with 16 bases between the two germline ends. The CDR3 nucleotides read TGTGCCAGCAGCCTCCAATCCCCGGGGGACACTGAAGCTTTCTTT. It yields the protein CASSLQSPGDTEAFF. Complete variable domain (other parts from reference TRBV7-9 and TRBJ1-1): DTGVSQNPRHKITKRGQNVTFRCDPISEHNRLYWYRQTLGQGPEFLTYFQNEAQLEKSRLLSDRFSAERPKGSFSTLEIQRTEQGDSAMYLCASSLQSPGDTEAFFGQGTRLTVV.

The table lists this clonotype with a few counts. The J gene is TRBJ2-1, the V gene TRBV29-1, with D maybe TRBD1 (6 bases). Germline V gene sequence: CDR1 SQVTM, CDR2 ANQGSEA. Deletions cut 6 bases from V and 8 bases from J, with 20 bases between. The CDR3 consists of 14 residues. The CDR3 sequence is CSVPEGSRGDEQFF. In DNA, the CDR3 is TGCAGCGTCCCCGAAGGAAGCAGGGGCGATGAGCAGTTCTTC.

The chain combines TRBV20-1 with TRBJ1-1; D is perhaps TRBD1 (5 bases). Trimming removed 3 bases at V and 1 base at J, with 15 bases between. Germline CDR1 is DFQATT and CDR2 is SNEGSKA (reference sequence). CDR3 size: 15 residues. In nucleotides, the CDR3 is TGCAGTGCTAGCATGGCAGGGAGGAAGAACACTGAAGCTTTCTTT. Its protein product is CSASMAGRKNTEAFF.

V is TRBV20-1 and J is TRBJ1-1; 7 nucleotides align to TRBD1. Germline assignment: CDR1 DFQATT and CDR2 SNEGSKA (reference sequence). The CDR3 is made up of 13 amino acids. Trimming at V came to 0 bases and at J to 7 bases, leaving 5 bases not matched to a gene. The CDR3 coding sequence is TGCAGTGCTAGAGACAGGGACAGCTTTGAAGCTTTCTTT. Translation gives CSARDRDSFEAFF.

Only a few counts were recorded for this clonotype. The chain is built from TRBV7-9 and TRBJ1-1; D ambiguous. V was trimmed by 7 bases and J by 1 base, leaving 7 bases between them. Germline-derived CDR1 and CDR2 are SEHNR and FQNEAQ (reference sequence). This CDR3 has 12 residues. Here the CDR3 reads CASIYENTEAFF. DNA of the CDR3: TGTGCCAGCATCTACGAGAACACTGAAGCTTTCTTT.

This clonotype has just one count. The chain carries TRBV2 and TRBJ2-2, with TRBD1 matching over 7 bases. After removal of 2 bases from V and 0 bases from J, the junction contained 0 bases not matched to a gene. The CDR3 totals 15 residues. Germline V gives CDR1 SNHLY, CDR2 FYNNEI. CDR3 in amino acids: CASSEQGANTGELFF. Here the CDR3 DNA reads TGTGCCAGCAGTGAACAGGGGGCGAACACCGGGGAGCTGTTTTTT.

This rearrangement joins TRBV2 to TRBJ2-4, with 8 bases fitting TRBD1. CDR3 length equals 15 residues. The junction had 9 bases not matched to a gene; V was cut back by 11 bases and J by 0 bases. Per the germline V gene, CDR1 is SNHLY and CDR2 is FYNNEI. CDR3 sequence: CAGHGQGLAKNIQYF. Here the CDR3 DNA reads TGTGCCGGTCATGGACAGGGATTAGCCAAAAACATTCAGTACTTC.

V usage is TRBV2 and J usage is TRBJ1-2; possibly TRBD1 for D (5 bases). This CDR3 is built from 14 residues. CDR1 and CDR2 from the germline V gene are SNHLY and FYNNEI. V was cut by 4 bases and J by 4 bases, with 13 bases left in between. Written as DNA, the CDR3 is TGTGCCAGCAGTGCCCGGGACGCCATCTATGGCTACACCTTC. Translation: CASSARDAIYGYTF.

CDR3 sequence reads: CAISDPRGNSPLHF. In DNA, the CDR3 is TGTGCCATCAGTGACCCCAGGGGGAATTCACCCCTCCACTTT. The chain couples TRBV10-3 to TRBJ1-6, with TRBD1 matching over 7 bases. The CDR3 loop spans 14 amino acids. The V segment lost 3 bases and the J segment 7 bases; nucleotides outside the gene matches: 3. Germline V gene data show CDR1 as ENHRY and CDR2 as SYGVKD.